The rows below give T cell receptor beta chains drawn from one sample of a study of cytomegalovirus exposure and HLA in healthy donors. Sequencing used immunoSEQ multiplex PCR; TCRdb keeps in-frame clones, though not all of them. This table holds some 130,000 clones, about 70% found once. The material sequenced was PBMCs. These receptors all stem from a man aged 40-49 years in good health and CMV-seronegative. Each CDR3 is given with its conserved first and last residue. Each record gives: J gene, clone size, V gene, D gene, CDR3 DNA, CDR3 protein. D genes are given only for firm matches. A row's size may be missing; if present it is once, few, many or a size class.

J: TRBJ2-7
size: few
V: TRBV6-5
D: NA
DNA: TGTGCCAGCAGGAGACAGGCCCCCTCCTACGAGCAGTACTTC
CDR3: CASRRQAPSYEQYF

J: TRBJ2-5
size: NA
V: TRBV27
D: TRBD2
DNA: TGTGCCAGCAGCCCCCAGTCTAGCGGTGGAGAGACCCAGTACTTC
CDR3: CASSPQSSGGETQYF

J: TRBJ1-4
size: few
V: TRBV5-6
D: NA
DNA: TGTGCCAGCAGCTTAAGCCAGGGTATCGAAAAACTGTTTTTT
CDR3: CASSLSQGIEKLFF

J: TRBJ2-3
size: few
V: TRBV15
D: NA
DNA: TGTGCCACCAGCCGCTGGACAGTAAGCACAGATACGCAGTATTTT
CDR3: CATSRWTVSTDTQYF

J: TRBJ1-2
size: NA
V: TRBV30
D: NA
DNA: TGTGCCTGGGCCCCCCCAGGGGCAGGTGGCTACACCTTC
CDR3: CAWAPPGAGGYTF

J: TRBJ1-1
size: NA
V: TRBV11-3
D: NA
DNA: TGTGCCAGCAGCTTATCTAGAAGCACTGAAGCTTTCTTT
CDR3: CASSLSRSTEAFF

J: TRBJ1-2
size: NA
V: TRBV25-1
D: NA
DNA: TGTGCCAGCAGTGAATATGGGGGGGCTAACTATGGCTACACCTTC
CDR3: CASSEYGGANYGYTF

J: TRBJ1-4
size: once
V: TRBV5-6
D: NA
DNA: TGTGCCAGCAGCCAAACCGGGAGTTATATTGAAAAACTGTTTTTT
CDR3: CASSQTGSYIEKLFF

J: TRBJ2-1
size: NA
V: TRBV7-2
D: NA
DNA: TGTGCCAGCACCTATGTCGGGGGTTCCTACAATGAGCAGTTCTTC
CDR3: CASTYVGGSYNEQFF

J: TRBJ2-7
size: NA
V: TRBV5-6
D: TRBD1
DNA: TGTGCCAGCAGCTGGGTCGGACAGGGAATGATGAGGGAGCAGTACTTC
CDR3: CASSWVGQGMMREQYF

J: TRBJ2-5
size: NA
V: TRBV7-2
D: TRBD2
DNA: TGTGCCAGCAGCTTAGCGCTACTAGCGGGAGAGACCCAGTACTTC
CDR3: CASSLALLAGETQYF

J: TRBJ2-3
size: NA
V: TRBV7-9
D: NA
DNA: TGTGCCAGCAGCTTATCACGGGATACGCAGTATTTT
CDR3: CASSLSRDTQYF

J: TRBJ1-1
size: NA
V: TRBV7-2
D: TRBD1
DNA: TGTGCCAGCAGCTCAAGACAGGGGACTGAAGCTTTCTTT
CDR3: CASSSRQGTEAFF

J: TRBJ2-2
size: NA
V: TRBV27
D: NA
DNA: TGTGCCAGCAGTTCAACGAACACCGGGGAGCTGTTTTTT
CDR3: CASSSTNTGELFF

J: TRBJ2-5
size: NA
V: TRBV15
D: TRBD2
DNA: TGTGCCACCACGACTAGCGGTTACCAAGAGACCCAGTACTTC
CDR3: CATTTSGYQETQYF

J: TRBJ1-6
size: few
V: TRBV19
D: NA
DNA: TGTGCCAGTAGTATCCTTAATTCACCCCTCCACTTT
CDR3: CASSILNSPLHF

J: TRBJ1-5
size: NA
V: TRBV2
D: NA
DNA: TGTGCCAGCAGTGAACGGGGTGAGGGTCAGCCCCAGCATTTT
CDR3: CASSERGEGQPQHF

J: TRBJ1-1
size: NA
V: TRBV29-1
D: NA
DNA: TGCAGCGTAGAAGACAGTGGCACTGAAGCTTTCTTT
CDR3: CSVEDSGTEAFF

J: TRBJ2-5
size: NA
V: TRBV19
D: TRBD1
DNA: TGTGCCAGTAGGGCCACGACAGGGGATAGAGAGACCCAGTACTTC
CDR3: CASRATTGDRETQYF

J: TRBJ2-3
size: NA
V: TRBV27
D: NA
DNA: TGTGCCAGCAGTGGGGGGACAGATACGCAGTATTTT
CDR3: CASSGGTDTQYF

J: TRBJ2-3
size: NA
V: TRBV5-1
D: NA
DNA: TGCGCCAGGTTACTAGCCGGCAGCACAGATACGCAGTATTTT
CDR3: CARLLAGSTDTQYF

J: TRBJ2-1
size: NA
V: TRBV25-1
D: NA
DNA: TGTGCCAGCAGTGCCGGACTACCCGGTCATGAGCAGTTCTTC
CDR3: CASSAGLPGHEQFF

J: TRBJ2-1
size: NA
V: TRBV10-3
D: NA
DNA: TGTGCCATCAGGAAACAGGGGGCGGGGGCTAGCGGGAGTGATGAGCAGTTCTTC
CDR3: CAIRKQGAGASGSDEQFF

J: TRBJ2-7
size: few
V: TRBV25-1
D: TRBD2
DNA: TGTGCCAGCAGTGCTAGCGGGGCCTACGAGCAGTACTTC
CDR3: CASSASGAYEQYF

J: TRBJ2-2
size: NA
V: TRBV27
D: NA
DNA: TGTGCCAGCAGCCCCCGGAGCCCGAACACCGGGGAGCTGTTTTTT
CDR3: CASSPRSPNTGELFF

J: TRBJ2-5
size: NA
V: TRBV5-4
D: NA
DNA: TGTGCCAGCAGCTTGGGGGCTAGCGTGGGGCCCAAGACCCAGTACTTC
CDR3: CASSLGASVGPKTQYF

J: TRBJ1-3
size: few
V: TRBV4-2
D: NA
DNA: TGTGCCAGCAGCCCCGAGGTAGCTGGAAACACCATATATTTT
CDR3: CASSPEVAGNTIYF

J: TRBJ2-7
size: NA
V: TRBV18
D: TRBD1
DNA: TGTGCCAGCTCTGGACAGGTCCCGACTCCCTACGAGCAGTACTTC
CDR3: CASSGQVPTPYEQYF

J: TRBJ2-7
size: NA
V: TRBV2
D: TRBD1
DNA: TGTGCCAGCGTCCGGGACAGGGGCTCCTACGAGCAGTACTTC
CDR3: CASVRDRGSYEQYF

J: TRBJ1-1
size: once
V: TRBV28
D: NA
DNA: TGTGCCAGCATTGGCAACCTGAGGGATGCGACTTTCTTT
CDR3: CASIGNLRDATFF

J: TRBJ2-7
size: NA
V: TRBV5-1
D: NA
DNA: TGCGCCAGCAGCTTGGATCGTCAGGGCGAGCAGTACTTC
CDR3: CASSLDRQGEQYF

J: TRBJ2-3
size: NA
V: TRBV11-2
D: TRBD2
DNA: TGTGCCAGCAGCTTAGAAGGACTAGCGGTGGGTGACACAGATACGCAGTATTTT
CDR3: CASSLEGLAVGDTDTQYF

J: TRBJ2-6
size: few
V: TRBV7-9
D: NA
DNA: TGTGCCAGCAGCGTCCAGGGGCAGAGCTCTGGGGCCAACGTCCTGACTTTC
CDR3: CASSVQGQSSGANVLTF

J: TRBJ2-2
size: few
V: TRBV11-3
D: TRBD1
DNA: TGTGCCAGCAGCTCCATCCTACAGGGGGGAAGCGGGGAGCTGTTTTTT
CDR3: CASSSILQGGSGELFF

J: TRBJ2-2
size: NA
V: TRBV2
D: NA
DNA: TGTGCCAGCAGTGAAGACTTTTTGCAGGGAAACACCGGGGAGCTGTTTTTT
CDR3: CASSEDFLQGNTGELFF

J: TRBJ2-1
size: NA
V: TRBV4-1
D: NA
DNA: TGCGCCAGCAGGTATCTTGGGCCTACTGGTGAGCAGTTCTTC
CDR3: CASRYLGPTGEQFF

J: TRBJ2-7
size: NA
V: TRBV5-1
D: TRBD1
DNA: TGCGCCAGCAGCTTCGGACAGGGTGGTATCGACGAGCAGTACTTC
CDR3: CASSFGQGGIDEQYF

J: TRBJ1-2
size: NA
V: TRBV7-6
D: TRBD1
DNA: TGTGCCAGCAGCCCCCCCTTAGGACAGGGGATTTTGGATGGCTACACCTTC
CDR3: CASSPPLGQGILDGYTF

J: TRBJ1-5
size: NA
V: TRBV5-6
D: TRBD1
DNA: TGTGCCAGCAGCTTTACAGGGGTTCAGCCCCAGCATTTT
CDR3: CASSFTGVQPQHF

J: TRBJ2-4
size: NA
V: TRBV12-5
D: NA
DNA: TGTGCTAGTGGTTTGTTGGGGCCGGCCAAAAACATTCAGTACTTC
CDR3: CASGLLGPAKNIQYF

J: TRBJ1-2
size: NA
V: TRBV7-2
D: TRBD1
DNA: TGTGCCAGCAGCTTAGCTCCAACAGGGGGCTTCCAGGGGGGCTACACCTTC
CDR3: CASSLAPTGGFQGGYTF

J: TRBJ2-7
size: NA
V: TRBV28
D: TRBD2
DNA: TGTGCCAGCAACCCGGGACTAGCGCGCGCTGAGCAGTACTTC
CDR3: CASNPGLARAEQYF

J: TRBJ1-2
size: NA
V: TRBV6-6
D: NA
DNA: TGTGCCAGCAGCGACCAGACAGCTCCCTTAGTCTATGGCTACACCTTC
CDR3: CASSDQTAPLVYGYTF

J: TRBJ2-7
size: NA
V: TRBV29-1
D: TRBD1
DNA: TGCAGCGTTGAAGGGGGACCGGGACAGTTTAACTACGAGCAGTACTTC
CDR3: CSVEGGPGQFNYEQYF

J: TRBJ2-1
size: NA
V: TRBV12-5
D: TRBD2
DNA: TGTGCTAGTGGTTTGAGTTCGGGGGGGGGCGATGAGCAGTTCTTC
CDR3: CASGLSSGGGDEQFF

J: TRBJ1-6
size: once
V: TRBV4-2
D: TRBD1
DNA: TGTGCCAGCAGCGAAGCGGGACAGGGGGTTTCACCCCTCCACTTT
CDR3: CASSEAGQGVSPLHF

J: TRBJ1-2
size: NA
V: TRBV30
D: NA
DNA: TGTGCCTGGAGTGTACCGGGTGGCTACACCTTC
CDR3: CAWSVPGGYTF

J: TRBJ2-1
size: NA
V: TRBV19
D: TRBD2
DNA: TGTGCCAGTAGTATAGTGGTCGTCCCGAGCGGGAGGGGCAATGAGCAGTTCTTC
CDR3: CASSIVVVPSGRGNEQFF

J: TRBJ1-1
size: NA
V: TRBV15
D: NA
DNA: TGTGCCACCTCTCAGGTTGGGAACACTGAAGCTTTCTTT
CDR3: CATSQVGNTEAFF

J: TRBJ2-7
size: NA
V: TRBV5-1
D: TRBD2
DNA: TGCGCCAGCAGCTTTGGGCCTAGCGGCTACGAGCAGTACTTC
CDR3: CASSFGPSGYEQYF

J: TRBJ2-1
size: NA
V: TRBV19
D: TRBD1
DNA: TGTGCCAGTAGTATCCCCCGGACAGGGGATTACAATGAGCAGTTCTTC
CDR3: CASSIPRTGDYNEQFF

J: TRBJ1-2
size: few
V: TRBV30
D: NA
DNA: TGTGCCTGGAGCCTAACAGGGTGGTATGGCTACACCTTC
CDR3: CAWSLTGWYGYTF

J: TRBJ1-5
size: NA
V: TRBV28
D: NA
DNA: TGTGCCAGCAGCCCAGGGTATTATCAGCCCCAGCATTTT
CDR3: CASSPGYYQPQHF

J: TRBJ2-7
size: NA
V: TRBV2
D: NA
DNA: TGTGCCAGCAGTGACTGGGGCAGTACCTACGAGCAGTACTTC
CDR3: CASSDWGSTYEQYF

J: TRBJ2-5
size: NA
V: TRBV6-6
D: TRBD2
DNA: TGTGCCAGCAGCTACACAGCGGGGGCTGAGGAAGAGACCCAGTACTTC
CDR3: CASSYTAGAEEETQYF